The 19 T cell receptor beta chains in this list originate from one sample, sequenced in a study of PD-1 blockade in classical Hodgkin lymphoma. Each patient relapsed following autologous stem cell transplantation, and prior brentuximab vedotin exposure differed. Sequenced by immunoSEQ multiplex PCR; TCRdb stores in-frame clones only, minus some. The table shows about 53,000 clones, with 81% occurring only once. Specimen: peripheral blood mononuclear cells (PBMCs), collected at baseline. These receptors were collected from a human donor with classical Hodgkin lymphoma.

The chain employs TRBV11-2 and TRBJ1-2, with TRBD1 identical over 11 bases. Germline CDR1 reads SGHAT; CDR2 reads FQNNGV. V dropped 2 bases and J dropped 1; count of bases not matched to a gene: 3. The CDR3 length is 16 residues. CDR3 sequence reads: CASSLRTGGVNYGYTF. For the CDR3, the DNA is TGTGCCAGCAGCTTACGGACAGGGGGCGTTAACTATGGCTACACCTTC.

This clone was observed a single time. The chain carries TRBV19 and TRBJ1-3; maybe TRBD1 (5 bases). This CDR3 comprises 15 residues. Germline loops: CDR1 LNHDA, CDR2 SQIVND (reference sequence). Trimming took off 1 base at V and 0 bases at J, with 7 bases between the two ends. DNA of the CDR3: TGTGCCAGTAGTATAGGGGGCATCTCTGGAAACACCATATATTTT. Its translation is CASSIGGISGNTIYF.

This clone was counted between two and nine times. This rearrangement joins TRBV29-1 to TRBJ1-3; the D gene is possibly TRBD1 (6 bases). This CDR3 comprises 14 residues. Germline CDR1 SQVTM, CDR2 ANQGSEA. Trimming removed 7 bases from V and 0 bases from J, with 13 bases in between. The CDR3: CSAGDTLSGNTIYF. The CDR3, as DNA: TGCAGCGCTGGGGACACGCTCTCTGGAAACACCATATATTTT.

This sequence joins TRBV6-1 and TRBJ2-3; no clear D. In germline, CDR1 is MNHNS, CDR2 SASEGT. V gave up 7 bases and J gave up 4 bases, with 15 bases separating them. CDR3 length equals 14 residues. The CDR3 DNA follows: TGTGCCAGCAATAAGAGGCAGCCGCCAGATACGCAGTATTTT. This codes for CASNKRQPPDTQYF.

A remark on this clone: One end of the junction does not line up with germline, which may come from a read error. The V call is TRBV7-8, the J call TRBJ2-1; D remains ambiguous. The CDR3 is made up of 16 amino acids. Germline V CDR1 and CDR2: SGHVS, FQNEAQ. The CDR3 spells CASRLKAFLTYNEQFF. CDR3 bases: TGTGCCAGCCGCTTAAAAGCTTTCTTAACCTACAATGAGCAGTTCTTC.

CDR3 in amino acids: CASSPNRGNTIYF. The CDR3 nucleotides read TGTGCCAGTAGCCCCAACAGGGGAAACACCATATATTTT. The J gene is TRBJ1-3, the V gene TRBV19; D might be TRBD1 (5 bases). CDR3 size: 13 residues. V was shortened by 6 bases and J by 4 bases, with 10 bases between the two germline ends. The germline V gene has CDR1 LNHDA and CDR2 SQIVND (reference sequence).

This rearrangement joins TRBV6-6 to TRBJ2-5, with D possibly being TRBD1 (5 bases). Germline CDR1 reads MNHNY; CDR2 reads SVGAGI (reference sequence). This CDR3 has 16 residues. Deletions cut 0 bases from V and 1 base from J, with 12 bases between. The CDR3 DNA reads TGTGCCAGCAGTTACTCGACTGAGACAGCCCAAGAGACCCAGTACTTC. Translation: CASSYSTETAQETQYF.

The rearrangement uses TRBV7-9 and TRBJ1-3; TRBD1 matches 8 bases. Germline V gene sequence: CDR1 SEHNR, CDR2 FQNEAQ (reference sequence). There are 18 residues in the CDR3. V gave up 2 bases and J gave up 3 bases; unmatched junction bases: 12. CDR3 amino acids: CASSLPNSRTGNGNTIYF. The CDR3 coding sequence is TGTGCCAGCAGCTTACCCAACTCCAGGACAGGGAATGGAAACACCATATATTTT.

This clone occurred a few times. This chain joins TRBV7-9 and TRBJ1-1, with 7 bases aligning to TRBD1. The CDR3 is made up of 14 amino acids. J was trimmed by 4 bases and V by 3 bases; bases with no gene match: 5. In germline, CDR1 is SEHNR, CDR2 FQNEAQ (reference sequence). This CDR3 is CASSLTGSGTEAFF. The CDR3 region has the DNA TGTGCCAGCAGCTTGACAGGGTCGGGCACTGAAGCTTTCTTT.

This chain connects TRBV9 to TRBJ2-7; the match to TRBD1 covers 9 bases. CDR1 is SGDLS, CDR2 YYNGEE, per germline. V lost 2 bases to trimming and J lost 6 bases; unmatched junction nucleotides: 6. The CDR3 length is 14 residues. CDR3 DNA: TGTGCCAGCAGCGTCGCACAGGGGGCAATCGAGCAGTACTTC. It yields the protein CASSVAQGAIEQYF.

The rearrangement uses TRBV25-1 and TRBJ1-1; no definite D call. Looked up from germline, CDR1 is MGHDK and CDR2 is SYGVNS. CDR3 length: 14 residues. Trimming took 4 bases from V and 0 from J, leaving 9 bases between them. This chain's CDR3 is CASSVGGLNTEAFF. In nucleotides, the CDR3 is TGTGCCAGCAGTGTGGGCGGGTTGAACACTGAAGCTTTCTTT.

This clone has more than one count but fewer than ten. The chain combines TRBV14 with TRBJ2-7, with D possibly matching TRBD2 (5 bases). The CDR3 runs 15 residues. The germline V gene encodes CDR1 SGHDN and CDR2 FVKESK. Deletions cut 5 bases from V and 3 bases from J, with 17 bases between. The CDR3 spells CASSVRPLAFYEQYV. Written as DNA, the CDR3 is TGTGCCAGCAGCGTCCGGCCCCTAGCTTTCTACGAGCAGTACGTC.

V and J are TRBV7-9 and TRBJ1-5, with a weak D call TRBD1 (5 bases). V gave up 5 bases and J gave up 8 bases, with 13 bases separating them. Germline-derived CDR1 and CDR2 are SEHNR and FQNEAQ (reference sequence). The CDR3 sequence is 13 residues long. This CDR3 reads CASSPVGAEPQHF. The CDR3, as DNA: TGTGCCAGCAGCCCGGTTGGGGCTGAGCCCCAGCATTTT.

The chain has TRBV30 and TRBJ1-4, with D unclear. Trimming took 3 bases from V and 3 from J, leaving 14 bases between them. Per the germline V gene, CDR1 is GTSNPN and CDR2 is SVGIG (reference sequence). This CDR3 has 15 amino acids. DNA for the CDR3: TGTGCCTGGAGCTCAATGACCGGGGCTAATGAAAAACTGTTTTTT. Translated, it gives CAWSSMTGANEKLFF.

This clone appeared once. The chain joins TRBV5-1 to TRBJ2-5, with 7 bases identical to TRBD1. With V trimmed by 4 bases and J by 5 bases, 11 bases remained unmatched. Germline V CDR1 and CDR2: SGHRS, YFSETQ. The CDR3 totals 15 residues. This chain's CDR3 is CASSQGPGQRETQYF. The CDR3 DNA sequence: TGCGCCAGCAGCCAGGGTCCGGGACAGCGGGAGACCCAGTACTTC. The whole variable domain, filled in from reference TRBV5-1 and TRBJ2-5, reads KAGVTQTPRYLIKTRGQQVTLSCSPISGHRSVSWYQQTPGQGLQFLFEYFSETQRNKGNFPGRFSGRQFSNSRSEMNVSTLELGDSALYLCASSQGPGQRETQYFGPGTRLLVL.

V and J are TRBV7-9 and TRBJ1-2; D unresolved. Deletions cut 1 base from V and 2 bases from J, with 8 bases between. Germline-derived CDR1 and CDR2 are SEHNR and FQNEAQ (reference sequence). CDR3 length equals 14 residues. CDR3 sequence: CASSLETSNYGYTF. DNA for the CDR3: TGTGCCAGCAGCTTAGAAACAAGCAACTATGGCTACACCTTC.

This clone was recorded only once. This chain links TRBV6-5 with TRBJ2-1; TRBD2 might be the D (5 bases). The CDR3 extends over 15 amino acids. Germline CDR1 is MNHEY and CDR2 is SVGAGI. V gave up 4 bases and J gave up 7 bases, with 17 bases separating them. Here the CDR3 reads CASSSMGSGENEQFF. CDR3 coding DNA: TGTGCCAGCAGTTCGATGGGGAGTGGGGAGAATGAGCAGTTCTTC.

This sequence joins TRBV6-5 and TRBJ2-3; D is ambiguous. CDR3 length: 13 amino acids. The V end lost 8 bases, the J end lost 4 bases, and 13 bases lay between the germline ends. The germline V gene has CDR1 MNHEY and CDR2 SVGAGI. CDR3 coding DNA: TGTGCCAGCCTAGGTAGTTCTTCAGATACGCAGTATTTT. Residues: CASLGSSSDTQYF.

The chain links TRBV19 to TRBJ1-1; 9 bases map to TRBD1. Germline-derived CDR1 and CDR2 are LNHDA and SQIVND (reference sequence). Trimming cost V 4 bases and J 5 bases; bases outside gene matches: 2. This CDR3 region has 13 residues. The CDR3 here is CASSRTGATEAFF. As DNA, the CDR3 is TGTGCCAGTAGTAGGACAGGGGCGACTGAAGCTTTCTTT.